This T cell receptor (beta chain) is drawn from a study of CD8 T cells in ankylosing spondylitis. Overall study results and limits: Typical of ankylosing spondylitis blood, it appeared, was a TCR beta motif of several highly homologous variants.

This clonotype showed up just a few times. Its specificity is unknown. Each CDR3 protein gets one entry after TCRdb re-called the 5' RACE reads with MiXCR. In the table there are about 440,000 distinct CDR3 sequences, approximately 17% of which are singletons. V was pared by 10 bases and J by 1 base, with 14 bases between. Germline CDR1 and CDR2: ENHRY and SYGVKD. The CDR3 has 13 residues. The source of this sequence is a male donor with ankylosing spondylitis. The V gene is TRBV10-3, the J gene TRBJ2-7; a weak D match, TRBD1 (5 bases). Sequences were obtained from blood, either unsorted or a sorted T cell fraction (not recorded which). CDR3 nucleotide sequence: TGTGCCACCCTACCGGACACATCCTACGAGCAGTACTTC. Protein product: CATLPDTSYEQYF.